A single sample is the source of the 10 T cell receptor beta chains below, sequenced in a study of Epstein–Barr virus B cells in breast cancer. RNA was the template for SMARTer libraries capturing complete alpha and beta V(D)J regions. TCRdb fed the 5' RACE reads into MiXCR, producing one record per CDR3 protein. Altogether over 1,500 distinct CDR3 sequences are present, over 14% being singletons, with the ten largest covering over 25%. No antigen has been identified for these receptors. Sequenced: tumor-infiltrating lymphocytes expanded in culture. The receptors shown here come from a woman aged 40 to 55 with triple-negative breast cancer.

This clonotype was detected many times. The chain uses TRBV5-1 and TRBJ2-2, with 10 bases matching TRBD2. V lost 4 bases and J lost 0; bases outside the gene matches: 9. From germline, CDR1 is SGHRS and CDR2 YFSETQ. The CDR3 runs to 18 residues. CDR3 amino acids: CASSLLSLAGANTGELFF. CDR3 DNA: TGCGCCAGCAGCCTGCTGAGTCTAGCGGGGGCGAACACCGGGGAGCTGTTTTTT.

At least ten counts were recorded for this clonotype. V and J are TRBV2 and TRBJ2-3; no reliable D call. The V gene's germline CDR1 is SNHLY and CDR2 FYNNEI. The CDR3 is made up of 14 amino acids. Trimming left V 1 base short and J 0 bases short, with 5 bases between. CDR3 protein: CASSEEGSTDTQYF. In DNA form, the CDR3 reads TGTGCCAGCAGTGAAGAAGGTAGCACAGATACGCAGTATTTT.

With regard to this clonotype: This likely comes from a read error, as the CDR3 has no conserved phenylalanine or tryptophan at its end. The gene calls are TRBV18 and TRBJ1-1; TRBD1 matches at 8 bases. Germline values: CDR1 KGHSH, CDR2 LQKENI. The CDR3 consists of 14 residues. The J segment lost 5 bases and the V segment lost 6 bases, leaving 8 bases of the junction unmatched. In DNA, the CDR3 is TGTGCCAGCTCGCGGGGACAGGAAGGAACTGAAGCTTTCTCT. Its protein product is CASSRGQEGTEAFS.

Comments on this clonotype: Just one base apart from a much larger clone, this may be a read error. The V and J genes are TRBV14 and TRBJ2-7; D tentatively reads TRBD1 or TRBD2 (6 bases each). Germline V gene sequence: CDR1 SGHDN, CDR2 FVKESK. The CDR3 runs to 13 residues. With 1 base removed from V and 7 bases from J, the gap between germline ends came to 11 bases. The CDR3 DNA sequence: TGTGCCAGCAGCCAAGTAGGGGGGAGTGAGCAGTACTTC. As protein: CASSQVGGSEQYF. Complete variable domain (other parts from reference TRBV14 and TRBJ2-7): EAGVTQFPSHSVIEKGQTVTLRCDPISGHDNLYWYRRVMGKEIKFLLHFVKESKQDESGMPNNRFLAERTGGTYSTLKVQPAELEDSGVYFCASSQVGGSEQYFGPGTRLTVT.

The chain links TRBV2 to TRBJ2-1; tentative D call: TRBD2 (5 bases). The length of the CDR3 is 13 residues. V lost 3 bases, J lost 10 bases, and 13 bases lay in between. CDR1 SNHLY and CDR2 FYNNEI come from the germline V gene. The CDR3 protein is CASSEQLEGEQFF. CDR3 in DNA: TGTGCCAGCAGTGAGCAACTAGAAGGGGAGCAGTTCTTC.

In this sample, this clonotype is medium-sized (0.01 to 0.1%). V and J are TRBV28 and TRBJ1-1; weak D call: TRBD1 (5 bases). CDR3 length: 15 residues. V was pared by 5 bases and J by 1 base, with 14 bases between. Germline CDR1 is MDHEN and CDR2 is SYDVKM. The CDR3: CASSPPGTGNTEAFF. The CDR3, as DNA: TGTGCCAGCAGTCCGCCAGGGACGGGGAACACTGAAGCTTTCTTT.

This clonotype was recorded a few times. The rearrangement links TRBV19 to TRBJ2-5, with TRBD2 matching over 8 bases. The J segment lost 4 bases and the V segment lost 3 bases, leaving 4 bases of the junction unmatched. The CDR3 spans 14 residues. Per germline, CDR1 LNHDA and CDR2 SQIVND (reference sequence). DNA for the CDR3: TGTGCCAGTAGTATCTCGGGAGGGTCAGAGACCCAGTACTTC. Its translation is CASSISGGSETQYF.

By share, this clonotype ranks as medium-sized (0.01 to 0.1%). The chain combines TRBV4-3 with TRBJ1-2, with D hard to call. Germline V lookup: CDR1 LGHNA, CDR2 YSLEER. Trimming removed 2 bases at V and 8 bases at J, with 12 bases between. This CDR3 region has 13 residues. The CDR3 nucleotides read TGCGCCAGCAGCCAAAATCGAAGAAGGGGCTACACCTTC. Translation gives CASSQNRRRGYTF.

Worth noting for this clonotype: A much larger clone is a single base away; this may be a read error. The CDR3 DNA reads TGTGCCAGCAGTAACAGGGATAGTTTCTACAATGAGCAGTACTTC. Translation: CASSNRDSFYNEQYF. The chain employs TRBV6-2 or TRBV6-3 and TRBJ2-5; tentatively, D is TRBD1 (6 bases). The CDR3 is 15 residues long. V was shortened by 5 bases and J by 11 bases, with 24 bases between the two germline ends. CDR1 and CDR2 from the germline V gene are MNHEY and SVGEGT.

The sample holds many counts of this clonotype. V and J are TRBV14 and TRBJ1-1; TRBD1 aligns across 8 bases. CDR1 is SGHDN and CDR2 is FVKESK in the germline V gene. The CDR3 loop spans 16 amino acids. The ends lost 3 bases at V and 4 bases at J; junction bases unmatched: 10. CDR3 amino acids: CASSQMIGTGGTEAFF. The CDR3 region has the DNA TGTGCCAGCAGCCAGATGATAGGGACAGGCGGCACTGAAGCTTTCTTT.